This T cell receptor beta chain was identified in a study of shared clonotypes between healthy human individuals. Generated by immunoSEQ multiplex PCR, the TCRdb table keeps only in-frame clones and is missing some. The profile shows about half a million clones, about 85% of them singletons. There are 16 residues in the CDR3. With V trimmed by 5 bases and J by 2 bases, 8 bases remained unmatched. Germline V gene data show CDR1 as SGHNT and CDR2 as YYREEE (reference sequence). The source is a woman aged 40 to 50 in good health. Some clones in this sample may be carry-over from other donors' samples. This chain links TRBV5-4 with TRBJ2-3, with 10 bases aligning to TRBD2. The sequenced sample was PBMCs. CDR3 in DNA: TGTGCCAGCAGTCGAGGGACTAGCGAGCTCACAGATACGCAGTATTTT. It codes for CASSRGTSELTDTQYF.